A selection of T cell receptor beta chains follows, all from one sample in a study of Ad26.COV2.S vaccination and SARS-CoV-2 variants. This table comes from immunoSEQ multiplex PCR, and its TCRdb copy is limited to in-frame clones, with some not included. The sample has 350,000 to 550,000 clones, roughly nine tenths seen once. The material sequenced was peripheral blood, taken in a trial of Ad26.COV2.S vaccine versus placebo. These receptors all come from a person aged 18-65 years who received the Ad26.COV2.S COVID-19 vaccine or a placebo. Each CDR3 is given with its conserved first and last residue. Each record gives: V gene, D gene, clone size, J gene, CDR3 DNA, CDR3 protein. D genes are given only for firm matches. Size is stated for part of the rows, as once, few or many counts, or as a class when the clone is expanded.

V: TRBV4-2
D: TRBD2
size: -
J: TRBJ2-1
DNA: TGTGCCAGCAGCCAAGGAGGTGGAGCGGGAGAGGGCAATGAGCAGTTCTTC
CDR3: CASSQGGGAGEGNEQFF

V: TRBV24-1
D: -
size: -
J: TRBJ2-5
DNA: TGTGCCACCAGTGATGGTCGTCAGGACCAAGAGACCCAGTACTTC
CDR3: CATSDGRQDQETQYF

V: TRBV5-6
D: -
size: -
J: TRBJ1-2
DNA: TGTGCCAGCAGCTTTTCAGGGGTAGGCTACACCTTC
CDR3: CASSFSGVGYTF

V: TRBV21-1
D: -
size: -
J: TRBJ2-2
DNA: TGTGCCAGCAGCAAAGTTGGGGAGAAGAGGTTAAGCGGGATGAACACCGGGGAGCTGTTTTTT
CDR3: CASSKVGEKRLSGMNTGELFF

V: TRBV7-2
D: -
size: -
J: TRBJ1-1
DNA: TGTGCCAGCAGCTTAAGGTCGGGGAGGGTAGACACTGAAGCTTTCTTT
CDR3: CASSLRSGRVDTEAFF

V: TRBV7-9
D: -
size: -
J: TRBJ1-2
DNA: TGTGCCAGCAGCCGCGACAGTTATGGCTACACCTTC
CDR3: CASSRDSYGYTF

V: TRBV27
D: -
size: -
J: TRBJ2-1
DNA: TGTGCCAGCAGCCCTCCCCTAAGCGGCGAGCAGTTCTTC
CDR3: CASSPPLSGEQFF

V: TRBV4-3
D: TRBD1
size: -
J: TRBJ1-2
DNA: TGCGCCAGCAGCCAAGTGGAACAGGGGGCCGGTGGCTACACCTTC
CDR3: CASSQVEQGAGGYTF

V: TRBV3-1/TRBV3-2
D: -
size: -
J: TRBJ1-3
DNA: TGTGCCAGCAGCCCGAAGTCGGGAAACACCATATATTTT
CDR3: CASSPKSGNTIYF

V: TRBV5-4
D: TRBD1
size: -
J: TRBJ2-7
DNA: TGTGCCAGCAGCTTGGGAGGGGGCGAACCATCCGAGCAGTACTTC
CDR3: CASSLGGGEPSEQYF

V: TRBV2
D: -
size: -
J: TRBJ2-5
DNA: TGTGCCAGCAGTGCCTCGGAGGAGACCCAGTACTTC
CDR3: CASSASEETQYF

V: TRBV4-3
D: TRBD1
size: once
J: TRBJ2-7
DNA: TGCGCCAGCAGCCAAGATGAGGCAGGGGGTCGCTACGAGCAGTACTTC
CDR3: CASSQDEAGGRYEQYF

V: TRBV10-3
D: TRBD2
size: -
J: TRBJ2-5
DNA: TGTGCCATCAGTGCAGCCGCAGCTAGCGGGGGTGTGGAGACCCAGTACTTC
CDR3: CAISAAAASGGVETQYF

V: TRBV7-2
D: TRBD1
size: -
J: TRBJ1-2
DNA: TGTGCCAGCAGCCCAGGACAGGGGAGGGTATATGGCTACACCTTC
CDR3: CASSPGQGRVYGYTF

V: TRBV7-9
D: -
size: -
J: TRBJ1-3
DNA: TGTGCCAGCAGCTTTGGACTTACCTCTGGAAACACCATATATTTT
CDR3: CASSFGLTSGNTIYF

V: TRBV14
D: -
size: -
J: TRBJ1-1
DNA: TGTGCCAGCAGCCAAGAGGCTTACATCCGACACCTCGATGAAGCTTTCTTT
CDR3: CASSQEAYIRHLDEAFF

V: TRBV5-1
D: TRBD2
size: -
J: TRBJ2-1
DNA: TGCGCCAGCAGCGCGACGACAAGCGGGGGCCAGCAGTTCTTC
CDR3: CASSATTSGGQQFF

V: TRBV19
D: TRBD1
size: -
J: TRBJ2-7
DNA: TGTGCCAGCTCCCGGGACAGGGGGTACGAGCAGTACTTC
CDR3: CASSRDRGYEQYF

V: TRBV6-2/TRBV6-3
D: -
size: -
J: TRBJ1-2
DNA: TGTGCCAGCAGTTACCCGCAGGGGTATGGCTACACCTTC
CDR3: CASSYPQGYGYTF

V: TRBV28
D: TRBD1
size: -
J: TRBJ1-1
DNA: TGTGCCAGCAGTTTAGGAGGGGGCGTTTTCACTGAAGCTTTCTTT
CDR3: CASSLGGGVFTEAFF

V: TRBV5-1
D: TRBD2
size: once
J: TRBJ2-5
DNA: TGCGCCAGCAGCTTGGCCCTCTCGGCTAGCGGGTCCCAAGAGACCCAGTACTTC
CDR3: CASSLALSASGSQETQYF

V: TRBV7-2
D: TRBD2
size: -
J: TRBJ2-7
DNA: TGTGCCAGCAGCACGCGGGGGATACCTTACGAGCAGTACTTC
CDR3: CASSTRGIPYEQYF

V: TRBV19
D: -
size: once
J: TRBJ1-6
DNA: TGTGCCAGTTCCTTTGGCGAGGGCAGACCCTCGCCCCACCACTTT
CDR3: CASSFGEGRPSPHHF